This TCR beta chain was obtained from a study of cytomegalovirus exposure and HLA in healthy donors. Study information: From some 180 million T cells, an earlier analysis saw approximately 110 million unique TCR beta sequences. A data release that came early held some 79 million unique TCRs from HLA-typed donors. Study-wide results and limits: A later analysis by the authors found several of the most significant clusters apparently linked to common viral pathogens. According to an earlier analysis, most TCR beta V segments yielded productive rearrangements about 90% or about 30% of the time.

A multiplex PCR was run with 60 Vbeta primers and 13 Jbeta primers. Measured with immunoSEQ multiplex PCR; TCRdb has only the in-frame clones, and not every one. The sample shows about 190,000 clones, roughly 80% of them seen only once. CDR3 length: 18 amino acids. The ends were cut back, 4 bases at V and 0 bases at J, with 16 bases in the middle. Germline CDR1 and CDR2: MNHEY and SMNVEV (reference sequence). Turning to this clone: Antigen unknown.

The clonotype was recovered from a young woman in good health and CMV-seronegative. The sequencing sample was made of PBMCs. V and J are TRBV27 and TRBJ2-6; weak D call: TRBD1 (6 bases). The CDR3 loop reads CASSSAGTFDSGANVLTF. The CDR3 DNA reads as TGTGCCAGCAGTTCCGCCGGGACATTCGACTCTGGGGCCAACGTCCTGACTTTC. Full variable domain (remainder filled in from reference TRBV27 and TRBJ2-6): EAQVTQNPRYLITVTGKKLTVTCSQNMNHEYMSWYRQDPGLGLRQIYYSMNVEVTDKGDVPEGYKVSRKEKRNFPLILESPSPNQTSLYFCASSSAGTFDSGANVLTFGAGSRLTVL.